The clone carrying this T cell receptor (beta chain) is categorized as medium-sized. This CDR3 is 16 amino acids long. From germline, CDR1 is LGHNA and CDR2 YNFKEQ. The V gene end was trimmed by 0 bases and the J gene end by 0 bases; junction bases not matched to a gene: 1. This sample is drawn from a study of blood T cell repertoires in COVID-19. Study-level background: Samples came from the United States, Italy and Spain, spanning acute and convalescent COVID-19.

Under the authors' procedure: Amplifying reference gene primers gave estimates of nucleated cell counts. Sequencing was performed with immunoSEQ multiplex PCR; in TCRdb, only in-frame clones are kept and a portion is missing. D and trimming were read from the DNA, whereas the V and J calls and clone size are those reported in that table. Of 220,000 or so clones listed, about 85% were seen once; the top ten hold 15% to 20%. Input material: peripheral blood. The sequence was collected from a man between 25 and 39 years old with active or convalescent COVID-19. This chain connects TRBV4-2 to TRBJ2-7; 11 bases map to TRBD1. This CDR3 reads CASSQDGQGASYEQYF. The CDR3 DNA reads TGTGCCAGCAGCCAAGATGGACAGGGGGCCTCCTACGAGCAGTACTTC.